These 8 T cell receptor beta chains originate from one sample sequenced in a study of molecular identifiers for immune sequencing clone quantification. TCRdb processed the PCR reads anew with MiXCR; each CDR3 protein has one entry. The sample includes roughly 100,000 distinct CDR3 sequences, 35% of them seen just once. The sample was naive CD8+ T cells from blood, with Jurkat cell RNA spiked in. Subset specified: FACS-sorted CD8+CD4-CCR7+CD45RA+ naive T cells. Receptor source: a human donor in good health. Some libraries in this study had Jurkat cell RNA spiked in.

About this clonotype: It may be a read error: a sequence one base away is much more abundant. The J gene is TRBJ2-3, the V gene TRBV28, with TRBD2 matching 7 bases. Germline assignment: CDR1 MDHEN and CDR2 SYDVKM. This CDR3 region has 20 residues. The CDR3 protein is CASSLYSGLSTKRDTDTLYF. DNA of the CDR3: TGTGCCAGCAGTTTATATAGCGGGTTGTCCACGAAGCGTGACACAGATACGCTGTATTTT.

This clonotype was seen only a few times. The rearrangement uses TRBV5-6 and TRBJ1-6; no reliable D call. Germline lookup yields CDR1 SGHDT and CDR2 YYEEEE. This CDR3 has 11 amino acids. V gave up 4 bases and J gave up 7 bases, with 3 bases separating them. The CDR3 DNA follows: TGTGCCAGCAGCCAAAATTCACCCCTCCACTTT. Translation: CASSQNSPLHF.

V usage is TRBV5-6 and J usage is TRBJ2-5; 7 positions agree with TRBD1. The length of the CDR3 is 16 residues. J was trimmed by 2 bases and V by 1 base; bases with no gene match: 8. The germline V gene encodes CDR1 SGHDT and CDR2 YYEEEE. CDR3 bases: TGTGCCAGCAGCTTGCGAGACAGGGCCAGTCAAGAGACCCAGTACTTC. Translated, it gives CASSLRDRASQETQYF.

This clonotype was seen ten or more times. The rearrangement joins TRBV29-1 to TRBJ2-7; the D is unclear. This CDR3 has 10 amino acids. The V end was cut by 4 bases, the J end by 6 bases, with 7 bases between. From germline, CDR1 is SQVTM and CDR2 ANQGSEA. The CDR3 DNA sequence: TGCAGCGTTGCCGGAGCCGAGCAGTACTTC. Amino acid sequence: CSVAGAEQYF.

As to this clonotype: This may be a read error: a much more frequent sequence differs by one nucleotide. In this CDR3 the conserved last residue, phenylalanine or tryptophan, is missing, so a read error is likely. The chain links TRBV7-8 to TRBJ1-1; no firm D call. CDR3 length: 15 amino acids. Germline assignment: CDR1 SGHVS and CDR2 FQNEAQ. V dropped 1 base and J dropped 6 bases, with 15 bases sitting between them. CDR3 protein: CASSLGADPKAEAFL. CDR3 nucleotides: TGTGCCAGCAGCTTAGGGGCCGATCCCAAGGCTGAAGCTTTCCTT.

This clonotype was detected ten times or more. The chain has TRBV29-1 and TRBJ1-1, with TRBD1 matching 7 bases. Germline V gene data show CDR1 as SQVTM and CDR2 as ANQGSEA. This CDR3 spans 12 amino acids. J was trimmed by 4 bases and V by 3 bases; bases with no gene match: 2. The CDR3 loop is CSVDHRGTEAFF. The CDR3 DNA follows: TGCAGCGTTGACCACAGGGGCACTGAAGCTTTCTTT. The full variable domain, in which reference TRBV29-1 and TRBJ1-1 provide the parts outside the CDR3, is SAVISQKPSRDICQRGTSLTIQCQVDSQVTMMFWYRQQPGQSLTLIATANQGSEATYESGFVIDKFPISRPNLTFSTLTVSNMSPEDSSIYLCSVDHRGTEAFFGQGTRLTVV.

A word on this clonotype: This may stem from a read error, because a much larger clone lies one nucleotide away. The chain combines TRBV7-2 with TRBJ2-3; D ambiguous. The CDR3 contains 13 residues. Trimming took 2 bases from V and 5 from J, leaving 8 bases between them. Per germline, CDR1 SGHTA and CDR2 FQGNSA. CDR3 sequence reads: CASSLFNIDTQYF. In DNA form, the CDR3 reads TGTGCCAGCAGCTTATTCAACATAGATACGCAGTATTTT.

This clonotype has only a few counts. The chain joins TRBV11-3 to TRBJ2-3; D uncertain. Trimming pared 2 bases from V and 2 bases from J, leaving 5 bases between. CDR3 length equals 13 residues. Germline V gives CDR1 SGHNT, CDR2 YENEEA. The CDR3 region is CASSLTTTDTQYF. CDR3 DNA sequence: TGTGCCAGCAGCTTAACGACCACAGATACGCAGTATTTT. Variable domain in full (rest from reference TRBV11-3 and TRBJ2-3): EAGVVQSPRYKIIEKKQPVAFWCNPISGHNTLYWYLQNLGQGPELLIRYENEEAVDDSQLPKDRFSAERLKGVDSTLKIQPAELGDSAVYLCASSLTTTDTQYFGPGTRLTVL.